What follows are 5 T cell receptor beta chains derived from one specimen sequenced in a study of blood T cell repertoires in COVID-19. Assay: immunoSEQ multiplex PCR; the TCRdb copy retains only in-frame clones and omits some. This sample has 200,000 to 250,000 clones, with about 91% found just once. The sequencing input was PBMCs or T cells enriched from blood (not recorded which). The receptor set was obtained from a woman younger than 45 with acute COVID-19.

There are a few counts of this clone. The chain uses TRBV19 and TRBJ1-5; TRBD1 aligns across 8 bases. Trimming took 6 bases from V and 3 from J; bases not matched to a gene: 10. The germline V gene has CDR1 LNHDA and CDR2 SQIVND (reference sequence). The CDR3 extends over 16 amino acids. CDR3 in DNA: TGTGCCAGTAGGAGATGGGACAGGAGCCTCAATCAGCCCCAGCATTTT. This encodes CASRRWDRSLNQPQHF.

The chain joins TRBV3-1 (or the pseudogene TRBV3-2) to TRBJ2-3, with D tentatively TRBD2 (7 bases). V lost 4 bases to trimming and J lost 4 bases, with 21 bases between them. The CDR3 has 17 amino acids. CDR1 and CDR2 (germline): LGHDT, YNNKEL (reference sequence). The CDR3 reads CASSLSVGGAVPDTQYF. In nucleotides, the CDR3 is TGTGCCAGCAGCCTTTCCGTAGGGGGGGCCGTCCCAGATACGCAGTATTTT.

This sequence joins TRBV11-2 and TRBJ1-1, with TRBD1 identical over 7 bases. The V gene's germline CDR1 is SGHAT and CDR2 FQNNGV. The CDR3 has 15 amino acids. Germline trimming cut 5 bases from V and 2 bases from J; bases unmatched to any gene: 8. CDR3: CASSQEAGGNTEAFF. The CDR3, as DNA: TGTGCCAGCAGCCAAGAGGCAGGGGGTAACACTGAAGCTTTCTTT.

The chain joins TRBV14 to TRBJ2-5; maybe TRBD2 (5 bases). Per the germline V gene, CDR1 is SGHDN and CDR2 is FVKESK. This CDR3 region has 12 residues. V was shortened by 6 bases and J by 5 bases, with 10 bases between the two germline ends. The CDR3 is CASRRAGETQYF. As DNA, the CDR3 is TGTGCCAGCAGGAGGGCTGGGGAGACCCAGTACTTC.

This clone appeared many times. The chain carries TRBV2 and TRBJ1-6; D remains unclear. In germline, CDR1 is SNHLY, CDR2 FYNNEI. CDR3 length: 14 residues. The V and J ends lost 8 bases and 10 bases respectively, with 18 bases between them. The CDR3 DNA reads as TGTGCCAGCTGTAGAGAGGGCTCGGGATCACCCCTCCACTTT. It is translated as CASCREGSGSPLHF.